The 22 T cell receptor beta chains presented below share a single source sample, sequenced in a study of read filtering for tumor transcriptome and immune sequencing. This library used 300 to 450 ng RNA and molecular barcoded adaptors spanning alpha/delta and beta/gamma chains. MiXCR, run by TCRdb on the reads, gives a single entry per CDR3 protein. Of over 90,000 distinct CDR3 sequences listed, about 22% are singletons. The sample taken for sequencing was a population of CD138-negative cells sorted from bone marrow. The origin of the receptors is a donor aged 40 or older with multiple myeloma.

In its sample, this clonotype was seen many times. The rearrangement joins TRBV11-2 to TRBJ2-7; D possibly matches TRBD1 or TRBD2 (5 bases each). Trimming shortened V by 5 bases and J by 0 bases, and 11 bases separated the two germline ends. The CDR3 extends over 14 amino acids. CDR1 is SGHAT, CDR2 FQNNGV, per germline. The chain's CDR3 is CASSARDVSYEQYF. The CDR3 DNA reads TGTGCCAGCAGCGCACGGGACGTCTCCTACGAGCAGTACTTC.

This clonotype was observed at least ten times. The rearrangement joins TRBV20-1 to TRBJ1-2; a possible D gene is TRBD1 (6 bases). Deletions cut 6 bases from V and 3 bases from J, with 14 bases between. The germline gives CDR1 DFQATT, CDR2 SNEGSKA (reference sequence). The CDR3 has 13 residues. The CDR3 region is CSAIKEGDYGYTF. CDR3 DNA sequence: TGCAGTGCGATTAAGGAGGGGGACTATGGCTACACCTTC.

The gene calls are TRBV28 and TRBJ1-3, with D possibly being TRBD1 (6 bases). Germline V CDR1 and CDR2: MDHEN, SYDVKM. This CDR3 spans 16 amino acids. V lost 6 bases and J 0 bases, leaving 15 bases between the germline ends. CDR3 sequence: CASSLTGQISGNTIYF. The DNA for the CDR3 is TGTGCCAGCAGCCTAACAGGACAGATCTCTGGAAACACCATATATTTT.

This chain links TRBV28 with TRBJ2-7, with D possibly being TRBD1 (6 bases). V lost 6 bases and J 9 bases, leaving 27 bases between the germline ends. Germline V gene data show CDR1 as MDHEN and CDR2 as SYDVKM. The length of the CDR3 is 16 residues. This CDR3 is CASSLGSLTGIIVQYF. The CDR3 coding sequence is TGTGCCAGCAGCTTGGGGTCCCTCACAGGGATTATCGTGCAGTACTTC.

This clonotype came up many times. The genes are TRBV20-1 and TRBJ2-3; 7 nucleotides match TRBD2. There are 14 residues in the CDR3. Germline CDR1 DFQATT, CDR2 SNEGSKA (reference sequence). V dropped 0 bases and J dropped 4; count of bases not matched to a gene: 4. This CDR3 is CSAREVAGPDTQYF. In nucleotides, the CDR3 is TGCAGTGCTAGAGAGGTAGCGGGCCCAGATACGCAGTATTTT.

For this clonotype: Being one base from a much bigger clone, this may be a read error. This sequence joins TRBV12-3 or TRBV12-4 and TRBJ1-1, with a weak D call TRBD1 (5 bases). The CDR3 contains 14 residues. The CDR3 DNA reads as TGTGCCAGCATTTTAGACAGACTGAACACTGAAGCTTTCTTT. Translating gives CASILDRLNTEAFF.

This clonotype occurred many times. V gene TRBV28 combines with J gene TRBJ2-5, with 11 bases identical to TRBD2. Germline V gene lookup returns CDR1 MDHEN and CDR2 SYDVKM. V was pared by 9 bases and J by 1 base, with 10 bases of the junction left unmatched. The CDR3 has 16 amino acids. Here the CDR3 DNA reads TGTGCCAGTCAACCACCGGGACTAGCGGCCCAAGAGACCCAGTACTTC. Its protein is CASQPPGLAAQETQYF. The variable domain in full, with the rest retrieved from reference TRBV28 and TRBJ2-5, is DVKVTQSSRYLVKRTGEKVFLECVQDMDHENMFWYRQDPGLGLRLIYFSYDVKMKEKGDIPEGYSVSREKKERFSLILESASTNQTSMYLCASQPPGLAAQETQYFGPGTRLLVL.

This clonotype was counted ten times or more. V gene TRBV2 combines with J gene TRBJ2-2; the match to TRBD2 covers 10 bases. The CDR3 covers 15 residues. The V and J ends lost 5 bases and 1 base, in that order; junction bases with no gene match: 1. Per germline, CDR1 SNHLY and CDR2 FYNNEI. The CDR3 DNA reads TGTGCCAGCAGTCGACTAGCGGGGAACACCGGGGAGCTGTTTTTT. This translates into CASSRLAGNTGELFF.

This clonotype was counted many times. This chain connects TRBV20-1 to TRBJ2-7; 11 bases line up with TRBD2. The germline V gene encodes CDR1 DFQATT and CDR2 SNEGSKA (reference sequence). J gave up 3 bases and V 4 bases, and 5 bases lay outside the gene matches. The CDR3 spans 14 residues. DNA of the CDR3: TGCAGTGCTAATCCTCTAGCGGGGGGCTACGAGCAGTACTTC. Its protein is CSANPLAGGYEQYF.

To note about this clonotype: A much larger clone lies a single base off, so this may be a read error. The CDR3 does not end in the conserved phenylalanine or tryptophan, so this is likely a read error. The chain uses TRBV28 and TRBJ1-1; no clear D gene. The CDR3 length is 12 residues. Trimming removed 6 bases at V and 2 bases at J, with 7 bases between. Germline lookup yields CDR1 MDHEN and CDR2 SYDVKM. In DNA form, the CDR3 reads TGTGCCAGCAGCCGTTACAACACTGAAGCTTTCTTA. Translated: CASSRYNTEAFL.

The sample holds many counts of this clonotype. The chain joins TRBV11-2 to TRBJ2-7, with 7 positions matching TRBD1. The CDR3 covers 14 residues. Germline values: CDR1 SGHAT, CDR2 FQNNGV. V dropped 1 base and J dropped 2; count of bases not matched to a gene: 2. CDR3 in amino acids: CASSLGTGPYEQYF. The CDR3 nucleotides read TGTGCCAGCAGCTTAGGGACAGGTCCCTACGAGCAGTACTTC.

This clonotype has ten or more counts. Here the CDR3 reads CASSYRRRETQYF. The CDR3 bases are TGTGCCAGCAGTTACAGGCGTCGGGAGACCCAGTACTTC. V and J are TRBV6-5 and TRBJ2-5; D is uncertain. V lost 2 bases, J lost 5 bases, and 9 bases lay in between. Germline CDR1 reads MNHEY; CDR2 reads SVGAGI. This CDR3 contains 13 residues.

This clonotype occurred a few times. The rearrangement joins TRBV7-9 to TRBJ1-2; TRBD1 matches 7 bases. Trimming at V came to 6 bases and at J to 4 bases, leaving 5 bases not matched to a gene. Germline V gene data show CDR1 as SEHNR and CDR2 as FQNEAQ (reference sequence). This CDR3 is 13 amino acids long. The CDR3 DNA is TGTGCCAGCAGTCAGGGGGACGGCTATGGCTACACCTTC. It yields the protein CASSQGDGYGYTF.

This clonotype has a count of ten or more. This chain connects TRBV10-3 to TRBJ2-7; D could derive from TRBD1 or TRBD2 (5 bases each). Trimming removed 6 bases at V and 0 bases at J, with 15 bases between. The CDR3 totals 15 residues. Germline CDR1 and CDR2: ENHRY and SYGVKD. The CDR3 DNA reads TGTGCCATCAGCCTCCGTGGGACCTACTCCTACGAGCAGTACTTC. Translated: CAISLRGTYSYEQYF.

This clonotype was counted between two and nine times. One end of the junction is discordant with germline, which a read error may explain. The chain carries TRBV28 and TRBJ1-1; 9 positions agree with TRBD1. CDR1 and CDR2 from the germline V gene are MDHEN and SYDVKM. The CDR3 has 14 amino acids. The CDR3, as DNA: TGTGCCAGCAGTTTAGTCGGGGTTCGGACAGGGGAAAAATTT. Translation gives CASSLVGVRTGEKF.

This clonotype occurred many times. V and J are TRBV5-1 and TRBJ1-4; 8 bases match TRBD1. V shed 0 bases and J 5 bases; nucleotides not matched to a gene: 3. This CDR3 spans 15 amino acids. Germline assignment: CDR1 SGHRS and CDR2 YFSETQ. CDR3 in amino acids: CASSLVGTGNEKLFF. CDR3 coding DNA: TGCGCCAGCAGCTTGGTTGGGACAGGAAATGAAAAACTGTTTTTT.

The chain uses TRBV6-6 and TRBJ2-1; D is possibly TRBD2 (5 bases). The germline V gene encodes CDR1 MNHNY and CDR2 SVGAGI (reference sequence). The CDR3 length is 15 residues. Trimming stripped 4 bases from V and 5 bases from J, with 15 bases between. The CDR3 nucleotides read TGTGCCAGCAGTTTGGCGCGGGCGCCCAACAATGAGCAGTTCTTC. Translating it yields CASSLARAPNNEQFF.

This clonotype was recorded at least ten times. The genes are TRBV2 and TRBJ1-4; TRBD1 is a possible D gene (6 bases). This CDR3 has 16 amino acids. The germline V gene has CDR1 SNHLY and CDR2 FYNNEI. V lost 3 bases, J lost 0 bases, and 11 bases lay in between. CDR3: CASSDTRGSTNEKLFF. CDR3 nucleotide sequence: TGTGCCAGCAGTGACACGAGGGGGTCAACTAATGAAAAACTGTTTTTT.

CDR3 nucleotides: TGTGCCAGCAGTTCCACGGGACGGGCGGGGAAGACCCAGTACTTC. Translated: CASSSTGRAGKTQYF. J is TRBJ2-5 and V is TRBV3-1; TRBD2 is a possible D gene (6 bases). The V gene's germline CDR1 is LGHDT and CDR2 YNNKEL (reference sequence). Trimming stripped 6 bases from V and 6 bases from J, with 20 bases between. CDR3 length equals 15 residues.

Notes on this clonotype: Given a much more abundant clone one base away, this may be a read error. The CDR3 loop is CASSPDRGGSEEQFF. The CDR3 DNA is TGTGCCAGTAGTCCAGACAGGGGAGGATCGGAAGAGCAGTTCTTC. This chain uses TRBV19 with TRBJ2-1; 8 bases align to TRBD1. In germline, CDR1 is LNHDA, CDR2 SQIVND (reference sequence). V gave up 5 bases and J gave up 10 bases; unmatched junction bases: 13. The CDR3 is made up of 15 amino acids. The whole variable domain, remainder taken from reference TRBV19 and TRBJ2-1, is DGGITQSPKYLFRKEGQNVTLSCEQNLNHDAMYWYRQDPGQGLRLIYYSQIVNDFQKGDIAEGYSVSREKKESFPLTVTSAQKNPTAFYLCASSPDRGGSEEQFFGPGTRLTVL.

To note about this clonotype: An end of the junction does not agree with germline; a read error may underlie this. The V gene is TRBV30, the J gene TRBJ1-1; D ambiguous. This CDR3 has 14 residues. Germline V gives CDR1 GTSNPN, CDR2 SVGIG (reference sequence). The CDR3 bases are TGTGCCTGGAGTGTAACGGGGATGAACACTGGAGCTTTCTTT. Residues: CAWSVTGMNTGAFF.

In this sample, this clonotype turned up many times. Here the CDR3 DNA reads TGTGCCAGCGGATTTGAACCGGGACAGGACGCTTTCTTT. Encoded protein: CASGFEPGQDAFF. The rearrangement joins TRBV7-9 to TRBJ1-1; 8 positions agree with TRBD1. Germline-derived CDR1 and CDR2 are SEHNR and FQNEAQ (reference sequence). This CDR3 spans 13 amino acids. The trim removed 8 bases at V and 11 bases at J, leaving 13 bases unmatched.